This T cell receptor (beta chain) was sequenced in a study of T cells in Graves' hyperthyroidism and ophthalmopathy. General study results and limits: Most expanded thyroid clonotypes above 0.001 also appeared in blood.

CDR3 length equals 13 residues. Trimming took off 6 bases at V and 6 bases at J, with 15 bases between the two ends. Researchers amplified the TCR beta CDR3 regions from RNA transcripts. Researchers ran a first-round RT-PCR on the TCR CDR3 using the HTBI primer set. TCRdb re-called the multiplex PCR reads through MiXCR, storing one row per CDR3 protein. The sample yields over 450,000 distinct CDR3 sequences, 17% seen once. This clonotype was seen a few times. Its cognate antigen is unknown. This sequence was found in a woman aged 18-35 years with Graves' ophthalmopathy. The sequencing input was blood. The chain recombines TRBV12-3 or TRBV12-4 with TRBJ2-7; possible D gene TRBD2, 6 bases. CDR3 DNA sequence: TGTGCCAGCAGAGGAGGGGAGTTCGTCGAGCAGTACTTC. Protein product: CASRGGEFVEQYF.